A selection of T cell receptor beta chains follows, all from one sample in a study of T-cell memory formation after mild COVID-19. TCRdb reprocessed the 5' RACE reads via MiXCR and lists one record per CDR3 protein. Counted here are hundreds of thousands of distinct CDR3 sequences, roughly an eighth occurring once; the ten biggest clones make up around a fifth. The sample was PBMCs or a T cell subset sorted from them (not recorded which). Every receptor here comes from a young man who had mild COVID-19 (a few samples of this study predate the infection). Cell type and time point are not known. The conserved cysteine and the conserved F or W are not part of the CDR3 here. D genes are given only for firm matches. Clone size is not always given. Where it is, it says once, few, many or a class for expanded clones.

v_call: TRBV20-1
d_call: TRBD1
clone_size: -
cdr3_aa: SASTQGAGNTIY

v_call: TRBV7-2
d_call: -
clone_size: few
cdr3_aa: ASSLNFRWLTTTDTQY

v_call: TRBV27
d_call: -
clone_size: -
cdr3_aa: ASSSRSGGDTQY

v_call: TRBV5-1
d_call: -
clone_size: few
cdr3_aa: ASSLAPADTNSPLH

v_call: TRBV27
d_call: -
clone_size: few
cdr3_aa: ASSFRRENYGYT

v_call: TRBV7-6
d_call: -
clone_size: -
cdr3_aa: ASHNTGELF

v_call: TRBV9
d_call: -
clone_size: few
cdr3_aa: ASSVGGLWADTQY

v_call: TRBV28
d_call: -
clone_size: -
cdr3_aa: ASSFPGGPPLH

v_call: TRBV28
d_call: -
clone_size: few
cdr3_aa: ASSLAGAKGYT

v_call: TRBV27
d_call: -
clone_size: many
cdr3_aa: ASRRNSGANVLT

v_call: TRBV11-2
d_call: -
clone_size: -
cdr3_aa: ASSLRLDAAQETQY

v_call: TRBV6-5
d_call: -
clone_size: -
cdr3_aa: ASSFSRAPGELF

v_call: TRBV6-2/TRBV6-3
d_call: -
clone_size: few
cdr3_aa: ASRTTGTNEQF

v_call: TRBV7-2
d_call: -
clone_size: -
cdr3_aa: ASSWVNNQPQH

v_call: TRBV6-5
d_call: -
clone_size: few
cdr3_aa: ASARGFPTKNIQY

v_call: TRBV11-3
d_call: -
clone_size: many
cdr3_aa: ASSPGAGELF

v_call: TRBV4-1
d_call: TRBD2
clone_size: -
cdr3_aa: ASSLWTSGGHGELF

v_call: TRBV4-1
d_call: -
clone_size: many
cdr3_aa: ASSHYGGNTEAF

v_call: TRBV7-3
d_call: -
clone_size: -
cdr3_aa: ASSFIPNTGELF

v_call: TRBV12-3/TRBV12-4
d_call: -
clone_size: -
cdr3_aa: ASSEGPLWAQY

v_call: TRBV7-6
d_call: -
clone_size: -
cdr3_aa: ASSGGPSGANVLT

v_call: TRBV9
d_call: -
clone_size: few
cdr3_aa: ASSVGHSGSTDTQY

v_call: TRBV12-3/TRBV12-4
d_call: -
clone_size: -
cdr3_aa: ASSPQTDLGTEAF